The rows below give T cell receptor beta chains drawn from one sample of a study of response to subunit inactivated influenza vaccine. Each CDR3 protein is one row after TCRdb ran MiXCR on the RT-PCR reads. Of 550,000 to 800,000 distinct CDR3 sequences listed, 15% to 19% are singletons. The sequencing used PBMCs from blood, collected less than 13 days after vaccination. The receptors here all came from a man aged 50 to 60 who received an inactivated influenza vaccine. CDR3s include the opening cysteine and the closing phenylalanine or tryptophan. Each record gives: clone size, D gene, J gene, V gene, CDR3 protein, CDR3 DNA. D genes are given only for firm matches. Clone sizes are given selectively: once, few, many, or a class where the clone is expanded.

>few|.|TRBJ2-1|TRBV9
CASSVDFGGREQFF
TGTGCCAGCAGCGTAGATTTCGGCGGAAGGGAGCAGTTCTTC
>.|.|TRBJ2-2|TRBV3-1
CASSQFATGELFF
TGTGCCAGCAGCCAATTCGCGACCGGGGAGCTGTTTTTT
>few|TRBD2|TRBJ2-3|TRBV10-3
CAIGGGGRSTDTQYF
TGTGCCATCGGGGGCGGCGGGAGGAGCACAGATACGCAGTATTTT
>many|TRBD1|TRBJ1-2|TRBV7-9
CASSSGQGASGYTF
TGTGCCAGCAGCTCGGGACAGGGGGCGAGTGGCTACACCTTC
>.|.|TRBJ2-2|TRBV5-5
CASSHLGTGELFF
TGTGCCAGCAGCCACCTGGGGACCGGGGAGCTGTTTTTT
>.|TRBD2|TRBJ2-3|TRBV7-2
CASSGQRREGDTQYF
TGTGCCAGCAGCGGTCAGAGGAGGGAGGGAGATACGCAGTATTTT
>few|TRBD2|TRBJ2-1|TRBV5-5
CASSLPLAGGAQGQFF
TGTGCCAGCAGCCTTCCGCTAGCGGGAGGGGCCCAAGGTCAGTTCTTC
>.|.|TRBJ2-1|TRBV4-2
CASSQDERSRENEQFF
TGTGCCAGCAGCCAAGATGAGAGGTCCCGGGAGAATGAGCAGTTCTTC
>.|.|TRBJ2-7|TRBV7-9
CASSYPGTEISYEQYF
TGTGCCAGCAGCTACCCGGGAACCGAGATTTCCTACGAGCAGTACTTC
>few|.|TRBJ1-4|TRBV6-5
CASSYARGSEKLFF
TGTGCCAGCAGTTACGCCAGGGGTAGTGAAAAACTGTTTTTT
>few|.|TRBJ1-2|TRBV7-2
CASSFLTLTARHGYTF
TGTGCCAGCAGCTTCCTTACCCTGACAGCCAGGCATGGCTACACCTTC
>.|TRBD1|TRBJ2-3|TRBV27
CASSPGAGGTQYF
TGTGCCAGCAGTCCCGGGGCAGGGGGTACGCAGTATTTT
>.|.|TRBJ1-6|TRBV7-7
CASSFRTASTLHF
TGTGCTAGCAGCTTTCGGACGGCCTCGACCCTCCACTTT
>.|TRBD2|TRBJ2-2|TRBV28
CASSAPPGPSGSLGELFF
TGTGCCAGCAGTGCCCCCCCAGGGCCTAGCGGGAGTTTGGGGGAGCTGTTTTTT
>few|.|TRBJ1-1|TRBV27
CASTSLGESGAEAFF
TGTGCCAGCACCTCCCTGGGGGAATCGGGGGCTGAAGCTTTCTTT
>few|.|TRBJ2-3|TRBV2
CASSSMADTQYF
TGTGCCAGCAGTTCCATGGCAGATACGCAGTATTTT
>many|.|TRBJ2-7|TRBV5-1
CASSMELAGSEQYF
TGCGCCAGCAGCATGGAGCTCGCGGGCAGCGAGCAGTACTTC
>few|.|TRBJ2-7|TRBV5-1
CASSLERTVSYEQYF
TGCGCCAGCAGCTTGGAGAGGACAGTGTCCTACGAGCAGTACTTC
>many|.|TRBJ2-6|TRBV14
CASSPQLSGANVLTF
TGTGCCAGCAGCCCGCAGCTCTCTGGGGCCAACGTCCTGACTTTC
>.|.|TRBJ2-2|TRBV5-5
CASSFRDINTGELFF
TGTGCCAGCAGCTTCCGGGACATTAACACCGGGGAGCTGTTTTTT
>.|.|TRBJ1-2|TRBV11-2
CASSDGTGGNYGYTF
TGTGCCAGCAGCGACGGGACGGGGGGAAACTATGGCTACACCTTC
>.|TRBD2|TRBJ2-1|TRBV10-3
CAIRGLAGSGEQFF
TGTGCCATCAGAGGACTAGCGGGATCGGGAGAGCAGTTCTTC
>few|.|TRBJ2-7|TRBV20-1
CSARTGIYEQYF
TGCAGTGCTAGAACAGGGATCTACGAGCAGTACTTC
>few|.|TRBJ1-5|TRBV4-1
CASSQAAGTLNQPQHF
TGCGCCAGCAGCCAAGCCGCCGGGACATTGAATCAGCCCCAGCATTTT
>few|.|TRBJ2-3|TRBV6-5
CASSSNKRTRTDTQYF
TGTGCCAGCAGTTCTAATAAGCGGACACGCACAGATACGCAGTATTTT
>many|.|TRBJ1-5|TRBV20-1
CSARYPGQRNNQPQHF
TGCAGTGCTAGATATCCCGGACAGCGCAACAATCAGCCCCAGCATTTT
>.|TRBD1|TRBJ2-7|TRBV5-6
CASSSDRGLYEQYF
TGTGCCAGCAGCTCAGACAGGGGGCTCTACGAGCAGTACTTC
>.|.|TRBJ1-1|TRBV7-2
CASSPVVNTEAFF
TGTGCCAGCAGCCCAGTCGTGAACACTGAAGCTTTCTTT
>many|TRBD1|TRBJ2-5|TRBV29-1
CSVETGGETQYF
TGCAGCGTTGAAACAGGGGGGGAGACCCAGTACTTC
>few|.|TRBJ1-6|TRBV5-5
CASSTRHGLSPLHF
TGTGCCAGCAGCACCAGACACGGTCTCTCACCCCTCCACTTT
>.|.|TRBJ2-7|TRBV20-1
CSALGQYEQYF
TGCAGTGCTCTAGGACAGTACGAGCAGTACTTC
>few|TRBD2|TRBJ2-5|TRBV20-1
CSARLAGGPLETQYF
TGCAGTGCTAGACTAGCGGGGGGGCCCTTAGAGACCCAGTACTTC
>.|TRBD2|TRBJ2-1|TRBV27
CASSWISGAYNEQFF
TGTGCCAGCAGTTGGATTAGCGGGGCCTACAATGAGCAGTTCTTC
>.|TRBD2|TRBJ2-2|TRBV2
CASSGLAGRNTGELFF
TGTGCCAGCTCGGGACTAGCGGGGCGGAACACCGGGGAGCTGTTTTTT
>.|TRBD1|TRBJ1-4|TRBV6-5
CASSFVGGSGKKLFF
TGTGCCAGCAGTTTCGTAGGGGGCAGTGGGAAAAAACTGTTTTTT
>few|.|TRBJ2-7|TRBV3-1
CASSQDPAGLGYEQYF
TGTGCCAGCAGCCAAGACCCCGCGGGTCTGGGCTACGAGCAGTACTTC
>few|TRBD1|TRBJ2-4|TRBV30
CAWSGQVGTGGQYF
TGTGCCTGGAGTGGCCAAGTTGGGACAGGGGGTCAGTACTTC
>.|TRBD1|TRBJ2-1|TRBV5-1
CASSLKTGVEQFF
TGCGCCAGCAGCTTGAAGACAGGGGTAGAGCAGTTCTTC
>.|.|TRBJ1-1|TRBV6-1
CASRRDILTNTEAFF
TGTGCCAGCAGGCGGGACATTCTAACGAACACTGAAGCTTTCTTT
>few|TRBD1|TRBJ1-5|TRBV6-2/TRBV6-3
CASAGQPNQPQHF
TGTGCCAGTGCGGGACAGCCTAATCAGCCCCAGCATTTT
>.|.|TRBJ2-7|TRBV20-1
CSAGPLAGGWVASYEQYF
TGCAGTGCTGGCCCCCTAGCTGGTGGGTGGGTCGCCTCCTACGAGCAGTACTTC
>few|TRBD1|TRBJ1-6|TRBV18
CASSPQTGLNSPLHF
TGTGCCAGCTCACCGCAGACAGGGCTTAATTCACCCCTCCACTTT
>.|TRBD1|TRBJ2-3|TRBV20-1
CSASDRGRGDTQYF
TGCAGTGCTTCGGACAGGGGGAGAGGAGATACGCAGTATTTT
>few|.|TRBJ2-7|TRBV12-3/TRBV12-4
CASSSYQGFEQYF
TGTGCCAGCAGTTCGTATCAAGGGTTCGAGCAGTACTTC
>many|TRBD1|TRBJ2-2|TRBV20-1
CSARTRDRNTGELFF
TGCAGTGCTAGGACCCGGGACAGAAACACCGGGGAGCTGTTTTTT